The 7 T cell receptor beta chains presented below share a single source sample, sequenced in a study of cytomegalovirus exposure and HLA in healthy donors. Amplification used 60 Vbeta primers and 13 Jbeta primers. Using immunoSEQ multiplex PCR, the repertoire was profiled, and TCRdb retains in-frame clones only, with some absent. Of hundreds of thousands of clones in the sample, around 80% were seen once. Sequencing input: PBMCs. The source of these receptors is a girl aged 2-10 years in good health and CMV-seronegative.

Points on this clone: Compared with germline, one end of the junction differs, possibly owing to a read error. V gene TRBV2 combines with J gene TRBJ2-1; 9 bases map to TRBD1. This CDR3 contains 15 residues. From germline, CDR1 is SNHLY and CDR2 FYNNEI. The CDR3 reads CASRVGQGYDNEPFF. The CDR3 DNA follows: TGTGCCAGCAGGGTAGGACAGGGGTATGACAATGAGCCGTTCTTC.

The V and J genes are TRBV9 and TRBJ2-3; 10 bases agree with TRBD2. The CDR3 totals 18 residues. Per the germline V gene, CDR1 is SGDLS and CDR2 is YYNGEE. The V and J ends lost 0 bases and 5 bases, in that order; junction bases with no gene match: 12. The DNA for the CDR3 is TGTGCCAGCAGCGTAGCTCTGGCCAGCGGGAGGGTCGTAGATACGCAGTATTTT. The encoded protein is CASSVALASGRVVDTQYF.

This clone appeared a single time. The chain combines TRBV11-2 with TRBJ2-2, with unresolved D. V lost 1 base to trimming and J lost 6 bases, with 15 bases between them. Germline assignment: CDR1 SGHAT and CDR2 FQNNGV. This CDR3 is 16 amino acids long. The CDR3 DNA reads TGTGCCAGCAGCTTAGTAGAGGCGCTCGTTCCCGGGGAGCTGTTTTTT. This encodes CASSLVEALVPGELFF.

This clone was seen only a few times. The chain recombines TRBV19 with TRBJ1-1; 9 bases fit TRBD1. V lost 1 base, J lost 3 bases, and 6 bases stayed unmatched. CDR1 is LNHDA, CDR2 SQIVND, per germline (reference sequence). The CDR3 extends over 16 amino acids. CDR3 amino acids: CASSIGTGASYTEAFF. The CDR3 region has the DNA TGTGCCAGTAGTATAGGGACAGGGGCATCATACACTGAAGCTTTCTTT.

The V and J genes are TRBV15 and TRBJ2-1; maybe TRBD2 (5 bases). V lost 0 bases, J lost 3 bases, and 9 bases lay in between. The length of the CDR3 is 15 residues. The germline gives CDR1 LNHNV, CDR2 YYDKDF (reference sequence). CDR3 amino acids: CATSRDLGSYNEQFF. In nucleotides, the CDR3 is TGTGCCACCAGCAGAGACCTGGGGAGCTACAATGAGCAGTTCTTC.

The chain couples TRBV5-4 to TRBJ1-3; TRBD1 matches at 10 bases. Germline V CDR1 and CDR2: SGHNT, YYREEE (reference sequence). This CDR3 comprises 17 residues. V lost 0 bases to trimming and J lost 3 bases; unmatched junction nucleotides: 6. The DNA for the CDR3 is TGTGCCAGCAGCTTGGGACAGGGGGCGGATGTTGGAAACACCATATATTTT. Amino acid sequence: CASSLGQGADVGNTIYF. The variable domain in full, with the rest retrieved from reference TRBV5-4 and TRBJ1-3, is ETGVTQSPTHLIKTRGQQVTLRCSSQSGHNTVSWYQQALGQGPQFIFQYYREEENGRGNFPPRFSGLQFPNYSSELNVNALELDDSALYLCASSLGQGADVGNTIYFGEGSWLTVV.

CDR3 in amino acids: CASSWVAGEETQYF. The CDR3 DNA is TGTGCCAGCAGTTGGGTAGCGGGAGAGGAGACCCAGTACTTC. The chain joins TRBV28 to TRBJ2-5; 9 bases are shared with TRBD2. Germline values: CDR1 MDHEN, CDR2 SYDVKM. The CDR3 consists of 14 residues. V was pared by 4 bases and J by 5 bases, with 5 bases of the junction left unmatched.